This T cell receptor (beta chain) is drawn from a study of T cell responses to AZD1222 COVID-19 vaccine (dated by TCRdb to the early 2020s). Study-level background: AZD1222 recipients with second doses at about 4 weeks or about 12 weeks were pooled, because spike-specific TCR depth and breadth did not differ between schedules. TCR sequencing covered over 230 trial participants: about 210 given two doses of AZD1222 and around 26 given two doses of MenACWY control vaccine. Trial participants were enrolled by age into subgroups of 18-55, 56-69 and 70-plus years, and approximately 150, 30 and 60 TCR-sequenced participants, respectively, were included in these subgroups.

Findings and caveats that apply to the study as a whole: Reportedly, close to half of the unique spike-specific TCRs recognized epitopes lying outside the regions that are mutated in the B.1.351 and B.1.1.7 variants. After two AZD1222 doses, spike-specific TCR breadth and depth were significantly higher than at day 0 and than in MenACWY recipients. Only 5 to 7 AZD1222 recipients were SARS-CoV-2 seropositive at baseline, limiting conclusions about previously exposed vaccinees. The vaccine-associated CD4 TCRs covered the entire spike protein, and the dominant responses fell in regions 160-218 and 743-854. Participants were mostly white British and included more females than males, and it was suggested by the authors that clonal diversity may have been underestimated. The 56-69-year group was small, and its depth increase did not reach significance, likely because of low power. Because no day 14 peak-response samples were available, the repertoires could be characterized only after the peak T cell response.

Including the terminal cysteine and phenylalanine, the CDR3 comprises 14 residues. Only the CDR3 part of the read is kept: 42 bases, read in frame from the first base. Via the germline V gene (reference sequence), CDR1 is LNHDA and CDR2 SQIVND. V and J are truncated by 0 bases and 2 bases respectively, leaving an intervening sequence of 5 bases. Notes on this clone: It has no known antigen specificity. No base quality information exists; no much larger clone differs at one position.

The CDR3 regions of human TCRbeta chains were analyzed by immunosequencing. The paper's processing steps were these. Repertoire TCRs were checked for matches against a reference library of SARS-CoV-2-specific TCRs that had been generated using the MIRA antigen-specificity platform. Breadth was defined as the fraction of unique TCRs that were SARS-CoV-2-associated, and depth was defined as the fraction of total T cells that were SARS-CoV-2-associated. Using the MIRA data, each spike-specific TCR was assigned both to the spike region to which the TCR was reactive and to a CD4 or CD8 class. Log10-transformed breadth and depth values were compared by one-way ANOVA with Sidak's multiple comparisons tests. TCRdb stores this immuneACCESS table with in-frame sequences only. Part of the clones is absent; in the studies checked, under half of the shortfall reflects unresolved V genes, and no reason is known for the rest. V and J calls and clone size are as listed in that table; D and trimming were resolved from the DNA. This sample is represented by 100,000 to 150,000 clones; roughly nine tenths of them were singletons. The ten largest make up roughly a quarter of the sample.

The time point label for this specimen denotes: baseline before first vaccination. Vaccinee samples came from UK trials COV001 and COV002, including a single-blind randomized controlled phase 2/3 trial of AZD1222 (ChAdOx1 nCoV-19) in healthy adults. For TCRbeta chain sequencing, PBMC samples from trial participants were taken at day 0 and at day 28 after the second dose. The specimen comprised peripheral blood, sampled on day 0 of AZD1222 vaccination. This sequence uses TRBV19 and TRBJ1-5; the D gene lacks a confident call. This sequence was found in an adult in good health. The CDR3 sequence is CASSIDAGNQPQHF. The DNA reads as follows: TGTGCCAGTAGTATAGACGCTGGCAATCAGCCCCAGCATTTT.